This T cell receptor (beta chain) appears in the sequencing data of a study of blood T cell repertoires in COVID-19. Study overall: Sources were T cells, B-cell-depleted T cells, or PBMCs; the material itself was cDNA or gDNA.

Assignments of participants to cohorts depended upon their own reported clinical history. Participants in the exposed group had met a COVID-19 case in the 2 weeks before joining the study. Germline V gene sequence: CDR1 KGHDR, CDR2 SFDVKD. V was pared by 4 bases and J by 3 bases, with 6 bases between. The CDR3 contains 12 residues. Original handling: Counts of nucleated cells, estimated from reference gene primer amplification, were obtained. Libraries were prepared by immunoSEQ multiplex PCR; TCRdb keeps only in-frame clonotypes and omits some of them. V and J calls and clone size are given by that table; D and trimming were obtained from the DNA. The sample has roughly 270,000 clones, roughly 80% seen once.

The sample comprised PBMCs or T cells enriched from blood (not recorded which). V gene TRBV24-1 combines with J gene TRBJ2-7; unclear D gene. The receptor was derived from a man in his forties who had been exposed to COVID-19. This CDR3 is CATSERGYEQYF. The CDR3 bases are TGTGCCACCAGTGAAAGAGGCTACGAGCAGTACTTC.